Included here is one T cell receptor (beta chain) sequence, with context. Its specificity is unknown. The data were taken from a study of cytomegalovirus exposure and HLA in healthy donors. General study findings and limits: In a later analysis, an Asian-associated ancestry cluster reportedly showed fewer N-insertions than the approximately 670-donor mean.

PCR primers comprised 60 Vbeta and 13 Jbeta primers. Only in-frame clones appear in the TCRdb table, and some are missing; sequencing was by immunoSEQ multiplex PCR. The data contain approximately 91,000 clones, roughly 76% of them seen just once; the ten biggest clones take up about 1.3%. Trimming pared 2 bases from V and 10 bases from J, leaving 8 bases between. The CDR3 contains 11 residues. The germline V gene encodes CDR1 MNHEY and CDR2 SVGAGI. Sample: PBMCs. The TCR was taken from a female donor in good health and CMV-seronegative. J is TRBJ1-1 and V is TRBV6-5, with a weak D call TRBD1 (5 bases). In nucleotides, the CDR3 is TGTGCCAGCAGTTACCAGGGATTAGCTTTCTTT. As protein: CASSYQGLAFF.